This T cell receptor beta chain was recovered during a study of cytomegalovirus exposure and HLA in healthy donors. Whole-study results and caveats: Reported performance of the classifier showed diagnosis of cytomegalovirus status with high specificity and sensitivity. There were several of the most significant clusters that appeared linked to common viral pathogens in a later analysis.

The PCR made use of 60 Vbeta and 13 Jbeta primers. The protocol was immunoSEQ multiplex PCR, while the TCRdb copy is restricted to in-frame clones and leaves out a portion. This repertoire includes 53,000 or so clones. On this clone: Its antigen is as yet unknown.

V lost 3 bases and J lost 6, with 3 bases in between. This CDR3 is 11 amino acids long. The germline V gene has CDR1 MGHDK and CDR2 SYGVNS. The TCR comes from a male donor in good health and CMV-seropositive. Sequencing input: PBMCs. The chain is built from TRBV25-1 and TRBJ2-1; no definite D call. Written as DNA, the CDR3 is TGTGCCAGCAGTGACCTCAATGAGCAGTTCTTC. Translating gives CASSDLNEQFF.